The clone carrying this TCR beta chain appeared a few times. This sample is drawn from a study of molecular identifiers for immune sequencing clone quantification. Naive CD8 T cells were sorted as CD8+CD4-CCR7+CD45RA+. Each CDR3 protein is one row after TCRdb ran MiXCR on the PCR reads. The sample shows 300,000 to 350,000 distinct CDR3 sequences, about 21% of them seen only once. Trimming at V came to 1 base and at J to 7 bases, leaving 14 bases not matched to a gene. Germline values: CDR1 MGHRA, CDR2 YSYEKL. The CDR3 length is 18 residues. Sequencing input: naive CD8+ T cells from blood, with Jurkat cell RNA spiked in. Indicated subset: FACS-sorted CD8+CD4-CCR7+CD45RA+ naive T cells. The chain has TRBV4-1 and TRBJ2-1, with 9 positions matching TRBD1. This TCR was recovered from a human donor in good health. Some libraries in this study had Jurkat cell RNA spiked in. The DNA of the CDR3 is TGCGCCAGCAGCCAAGCCGCAGGGGGACAGGGATCGAGTAATGAGCAGTTCTTC. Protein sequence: CASSQAAGGQGSSNEQFF.